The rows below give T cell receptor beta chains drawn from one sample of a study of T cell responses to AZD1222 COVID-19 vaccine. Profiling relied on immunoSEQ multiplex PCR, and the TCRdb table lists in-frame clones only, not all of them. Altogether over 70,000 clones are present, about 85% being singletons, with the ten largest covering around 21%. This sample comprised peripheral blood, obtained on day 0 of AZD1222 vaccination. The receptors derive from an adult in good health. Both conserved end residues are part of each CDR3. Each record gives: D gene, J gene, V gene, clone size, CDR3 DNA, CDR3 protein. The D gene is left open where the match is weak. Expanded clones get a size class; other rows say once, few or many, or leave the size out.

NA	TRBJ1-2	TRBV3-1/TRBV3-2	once	TGTGCCAGCAGCCAAGAAGACACCCTCTATGGCTACACCTTC	CASSQEDTLYGYTF
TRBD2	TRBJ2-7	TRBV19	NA	TGTGCCAGTAGTATTGGGCTAGCGGCTTCTTCCTACGAGCAGTACTTC	CASSIGLAASSYEQYF
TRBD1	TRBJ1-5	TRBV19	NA	TGTGCCAGTACCAAGACAGGGGGCGGCAATCAGCCCCAGCATTTT	CASTKTGGGNQPQHF
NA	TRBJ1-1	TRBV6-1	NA	TGTGCCAGCAGTGAGATAACAGGGAGCGGGAACACTGAAGCTTTCTTT	CASSEITGSGNTEAFF
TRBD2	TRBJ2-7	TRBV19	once	TGTGCCAGTAGTATAGAGGTGGGCCGGGGGGTTGCCGAGCAGTACTTC	CASSIEVGRGVAEQYF
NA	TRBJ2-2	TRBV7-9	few	TGTGCCAGCAGCTCATTGACGGGGAACACCGGGGAGCTGTTTTTT	CASSSLTGNTGELFF
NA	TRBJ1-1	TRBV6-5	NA	TGTGCCAGCACCGACGTGGCGGACAGAAAAACTGAAGCTTTCTTT	CASTDVADRKTEAFF
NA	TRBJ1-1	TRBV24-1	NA	TGTGCCACCAGTGATTTGCGGGAAGGGACCCCAGGGAACACTGAAGCTTTCTTT	CATSDLREGTPGNTEAFF
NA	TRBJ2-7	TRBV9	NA	TGTGCCAGCAGCGCCAAGGGTGGGGAGCAGTACTTC	CASSAKGGEQYF
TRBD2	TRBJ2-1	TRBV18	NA	TGTGCCAGCTCACCCCCCCCTAGCGGGGGGAACAATGAGCAGTTCTTC	CASSPPPSGGNNEQFF
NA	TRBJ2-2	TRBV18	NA	TGTGCCAGCTCAACTCAGGGGACGGGTACCGGGGAGCTGTTTTTT	CASSTQGTGTGELFF
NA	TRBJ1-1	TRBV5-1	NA	TGCGCCAGCAGCTTGGTAGCAGGGGAGAACACTGAAGCTTTCTTT	CASSLVAGENTEAFF
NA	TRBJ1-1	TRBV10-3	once	TGTGCCATCAGTGAGACAGTGGGCCTCACTGAAGCTTTCTTT	CAISETVGLTEAFF
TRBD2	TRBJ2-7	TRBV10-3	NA	TGTGCCATCAGTGACGTGGGGGGGTCTAGCTCCTACGAGCAGTACTTC	CAISDVGGSSSYEQYF
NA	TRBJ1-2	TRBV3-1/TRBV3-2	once	TGTGCCAGCAAAAATGGGCAGACATATGGCTACACCTTC	CASKNGQTYGYTF
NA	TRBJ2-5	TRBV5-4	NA	TGTGCCAGCAGCTCACCCAAAGGGGGTTTAGAGACCCAGTACTTC	CASSSPKGGLETQYF
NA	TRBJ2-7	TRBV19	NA	TGTGCCAGTTCGGACAGAGGATACGAGCAGTACTTC	CASSDRGYEQYF
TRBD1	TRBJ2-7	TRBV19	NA	TGTGCCAGTAGTATAGCTATTACCGGGACAGGGTCTTTATACGAGCAGTACTTC	CASSIAITGTGSLYEQYF
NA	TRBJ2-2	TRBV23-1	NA	TGCGCCAGCAGTCAAGTCCGACCAGGGGAATCGAACACCGGGGAGCTGTTTTTT	CASSQVRPGESNTGELFF
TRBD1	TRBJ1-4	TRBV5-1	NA	TGCGCCAGCAGCTCCGGGACAGGGGTAGGCGGATTGGAAAAACTGTTTTTT	CASSSGTGVGGLEKLFF
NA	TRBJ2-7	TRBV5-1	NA	TGCGCCAGCAGCTTGTCCCACCAGGGCTACGAGCAGTACTTC	CASSLSHQGYEQYF
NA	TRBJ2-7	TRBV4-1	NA	TGCGCCAGCAGCCAAGGACCTGCCCGGGTTAGCTACGAGCAGTACTTC	CASSQGPARVSYEQYF
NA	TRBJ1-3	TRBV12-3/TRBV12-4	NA	TGTGCCAGCAGTTGGACAAGCGGAAACACCATATATTTT	CASSWTSGNTIYF
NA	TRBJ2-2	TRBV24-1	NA	TGTGCCACCAGTAGTTACACCGGGGAGCTGTTTTTT	CATSSYTGELFF
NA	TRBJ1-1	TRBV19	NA	TGTGCCAGTAGTATAGTGGGAGGCGCTGAAGCTTTCTTT	CASSIVGGAEAFF
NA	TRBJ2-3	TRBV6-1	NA	TGTGCCAGCAGTGATAGATATAGGACAGCTAGCACAGATACGCAGTATTTT	CASSDRYRTASTDTQYF
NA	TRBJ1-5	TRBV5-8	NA	TGTGCCAGCAGCTTGGTCCATAGCAATCAGCCCCAGCATTTT	CASSLVHSNQPQHF
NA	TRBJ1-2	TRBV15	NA	TGTGCCACCAGCAGAGATTATAAGGAACTCTATGGCTACACCTTC	CATSRDYKELYGYTF
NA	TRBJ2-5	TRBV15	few	TGTGCCACCAGCAGAGACTCACAAGAGACCCAGTACTTC	CATSRDSQETQYF
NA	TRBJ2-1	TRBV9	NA	TGTGCCAGCAGCGTCGACTTGAGCTCCTACAATGAGCAGTTCTTC	CASSVDLSSYNEQFF
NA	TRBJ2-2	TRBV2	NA	TGTGCCAGCAGAGGAGACGGGTACACCGGGGAGCTGTTTTTT	CASRGDGYTGELFF
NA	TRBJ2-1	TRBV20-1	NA	TGCAGTGCTAGGGTCCACAATGAGCAGTTCTTC	CSARVHNEQFF
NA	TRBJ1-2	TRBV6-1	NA	TGTGCCAGCAGTGACCCGGTCTATGGCTACACCTTC	CASSDPVYGYTF
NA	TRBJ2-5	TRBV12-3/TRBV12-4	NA	TGTGCCAGCCAGATCTACGGAGAGACCCAGTACTTC	CASQIYGETQYF
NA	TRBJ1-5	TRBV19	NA	TGTGCCAGTAAAGGGGGGCCCGTCCGGAGCAATCAGCCCCAGCATTTT	CASKGGPVRSNQPQHF
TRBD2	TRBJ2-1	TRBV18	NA	TGTGCCAGCTCACCATCTAGCGGGAGCTCCTACAATGAGCAGTTCTTC	CASSPSSGSSYNEQFF
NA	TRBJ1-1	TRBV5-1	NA	TGCGCCAGCACCCGGGGCCCAGGAGGAGTGAACACTGAAGCTTTCTTT	CASTRGPGGVNTEAFF
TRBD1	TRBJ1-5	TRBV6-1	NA	TGTGCCAGCTGTGAAGAGGGCAGGGGGCCCTATCAGCCCCAGCATTTT	CASCEEGRGPYQPQHF
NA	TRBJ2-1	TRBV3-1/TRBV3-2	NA	TGTGCCAGCAGCCAAGGTAGGACCCTGCTAGGCGAGCAGTTCTTC	CASSQGRTLLGEQFF
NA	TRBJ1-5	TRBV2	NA	TGTGCCAGCAAAGTGGGAGGTAATCAGCCCCAGCATTTT	CASKVGGNQPQHF
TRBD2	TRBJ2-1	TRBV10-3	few	TGTGCCATCACTAGCCTACTAGCGGGGGCCGGAAATGAGCAGTTCTTC	CAITSLLAGAGNEQFF
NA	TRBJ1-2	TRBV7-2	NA	TGTGCCAGCAGCTTAGTTGGGGCAGTGGCGCACGGCTACACCTTC	CASSLVGAVAHGYTF
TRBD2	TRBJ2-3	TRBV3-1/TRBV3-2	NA	TGTGCCAGCCGGCATTTAGCGGGAGGGGAAGATACGCAGTATTTT	CASRHLAGGEDTQYF
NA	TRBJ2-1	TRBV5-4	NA	TGTGCCAGCAGCCGACGTGGGCCTGGAGGGTCGTACGATGAGCAGTTCTTC	CASSRRGPGGSYDEQFF
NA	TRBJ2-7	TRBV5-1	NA	TGCGCCAGCAGCTACGAGCAGTACTTC	CASSYEQYF
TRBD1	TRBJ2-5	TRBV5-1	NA	TGCGCCAGCAGCCCGCGGACAGGGTCTTTCCAAGAGACCCAGTACTTC	CASSPRTGSFQETQYF
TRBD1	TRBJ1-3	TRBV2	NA	TGTGCCAGCAGGAGGGACAGGGAAGGAAACACCATATATTTT	CASRRDREGNTIYF
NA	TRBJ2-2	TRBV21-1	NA	TGTGCCAGCAGCAAAGTAAGGACTAGCGGGCTTGAGGAGCTGTTTTTT	CASSKVRTSGLEELFF
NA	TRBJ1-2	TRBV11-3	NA	TGTGCCAGCAGCTTACTGGGGTCAGGGGCTAACTATGGCTACACCTTC	CASSLLGSGANYGYTF